The 17 T cell receptor beta chains below come from one sample, sequenced in a study of cytotoxic CD8 clonotypes in ibrutinib-treated CLL. The assay was immunoSEQ multiplex PCR, and TCRdb's table has in-frame clones only and misses some. The table records approximately 330,000 clones, about 77% of them present only once. The sample here was PBMCs, taken before ibrutinib treatment. Receptors originate from a human donor with chronic lymphocytic leukemia.

This chain connects TRBV6-6 to TRBJ2-1; D call uncertain. The CDR3 has 15 amino acids. In germline, CDR1 is MNHNY, CDR2 SVGAGI (reference sequence). V lost 5 bases, J lost 3 bases, and 14 bases lay in between. CDR3 bases: TGTGCCAGCAGTCCCTTATTCGGAAACTACAATGAGCAGTTCTTC. Translating gives CASSPLFGNYNEQFF.

J is TRBJ1-3 and V is TRBV5-4, with 9 nucleotides matching TRBD1. This CDR3 has 15 amino acids. Germline CDR1 SGHNT, CDR2 YYREEE (reference sequence). V gave up 0 bases and J gave up 2 bases; unmatched junction bases: 0. This CDR3 is CASSLGQGAGNTIYF. The CDR3 DNA sequence: TGTGCCAGCAGCTTGGGACAGGGGGCTGGAAACACCATATATTTT.

The chain employs TRBV7-6 and TRBJ2-2, with no clear D. Germline V gene lookup returns CDR1 SGHVS and CDR2 FNYEAQ. The CDR3 sequence is 16 residues long. V lost 5 bases and J 4 bases, leaving 17 bases between the germline ends. The DNA for the CDR3 is TGTGCCAGCAGCCAAACCACCGGACGGAGCACCGGGGAGCTGTTTTTT. It translates to CASSQTTGRSTGELFF.

This clone was seen only once. This chain joins TRBV7-9 and TRBJ1-3; D is uncertain. CDR3 length equals 12 residues. The germline V gene encodes CDR1 SEHNR and CDR2 FQNEAQ (reference sequence). The CDR3: CAAVGVGNTIYF. The CDR3 region has the DNA TGTGCAGCCGTGGGAGTTGGAAACACCATATATTTT.

The J gene is TRBJ1-5, the V gene TRBV19; D not certain. Germline lookup yields CDR1 LNHDA and CDR2 SQIVND (reference sequence). This CDR3 is 13 amino acids long. Trimming took off 7 bases at V and 0 bases at J, with 7 bases between the two ends. The DNA of the CDR3 is TGTGCCAGTACTGGTTATAGCAATCAGCCCCAGCATTTT. It encodes CASTGYSNQPQHF.

This sequence joins TRBV5-4 and TRBJ2-5, with D unclear. Germline CDR1 and CDR2: SGHNT and YYREEE (reference sequence). Trimming took off 4 bases at V and 1 base at J, with 20 bases between the two ends. This CDR3 contains 17 residues. CDR3: CASSQDRKIVPQETQYF. The CDR3 DNA reads as TGTGCCAGCAGCCAAGATCGCAAAATAGTTCCCCAAGAGACCCAGTACTTC.

This chain links TRBV30 with TRBJ2-7, with D possibly being TRBD1 (5 bases). Trimming shortened V by 4 bases and J by 2 bases, and 12 bases separated the two germline ends. Germline V CDR1 and CDR2: GTSNPN, SVGIG (reference sequence). The CDR3 runs 13 residues. In DNA, the CDR3 is TGTGCCTGGATACAGGTTGTACCCTACGAGCAGTACTTC. Translating it yields CAWIQVVPYEQYF.

The genes are TRBV6-5 and TRBJ1-4; D remains ambiguous. From germline, CDR1 is MNHEY and CDR2 SVGAGI. The CDR3 is 14 residues long. V dropped 0 bases and J dropped 3 bases, with 5 bases sitting between them. CDR3 amino acids: CASSYSGSNEKLFF. In nucleotides, the CDR3 is TGTGCCAGCAGTTACTCAGGCTCTAATGAAAAACTGTTTTTT.

V gene TRBV5-6 combines with J gene TRBJ2-6; D uncertain. The V gene lost 2 bases and the J gene lost 0 bases, with 6 bases spanning the gap. This CDR3 spans 15 amino acids. Germline V gives CDR1 SGHDT, CDR2 YYEEEE. The CDR3 spells CASSFGLSGANVLTF. For the CDR3, the DNA is TGTGCCAGCAGCTTCGGCCTCTCTGGGGCCAACGTCCTGACTTTC.

V is TRBV28 and J is TRBJ1-5; TRBD1 matches 8 bases. V lost 5 bases, J lost 1 base, and 10 bases stayed unmatched. The germline V gene has CDR1 MDHEN and CDR2 SYDVKM. This CDR3 region has 17 residues. The CDR3 nucleotides read TGTGCCAGCAGTGCCGTGACAGGGGCAGGGAGCAATCAGCCCCAGCATTTT. Translated: CASSAVTGAGSNQPQHF.

The chain recombines TRBV4-3 with TRBJ1-1; the D is unclear. Germline V gene data show CDR1 as LGHNA and CDR2 as YSLEER. The CDR3 consists of 18 residues. The ends were cut back, 2 bases at V and 4 bases at J, with 23 bases in the middle. Written as DNA, the CDR3 is TGCGCCAGCAGCCAAAAAGTTCCGGACCCAAACCGTGTCACTGAAGCTTTCTTT. This translates into CASSQKVPDPNRVTEAFF.

The J gene is TRBJ2-3, the V gene TRBV5-1, with D perhaps being TRBD1 or TRBD2 (5 bases each). There are 15 residues in the CDR3. Trimming pared 1 base from V and 0 bases from J, leaving 9 bases between. The V gene's germline CDR1 is SGHRS and CDR2 YFSETQ. CDR3 sequence: CASSLWGSSTDTQYF. CDR3 DNA: TGCGCCAGCAGCTTGTGGGGGTCCAGCACAGATACGCAGTATTTT.

This chain joins TRBV15 and TRBJ2-1, with 8 bases aligning to TRBD2. V lost 0 bases, J lost 9 bases, and 10 bases stayed unmatched. From germline, CDR1 is LNHNV and CDR2 YYDKDF (reference sequence). The CDR3 runs 16 residues. DNA of the CDR3: TGTGCCACCAGCAGAGATCACCCGGGAGGGCTGGTTGAGCAGTTCTTC. Translating gives CATSRDHPGGLVEQFF.

This clone was observed a few times. J is TRBJ1-1 and V is TRBV18, with D hard to call. Germline CDR1 reads KGHSH; CDR2 reads LQKENI. The CDR3 has 14 amino acids. Trimming removed 3 bases from V and 0 bases from J, with 8 bases in between. The CDR3 region has the DNA TGTGCCAGCTCACCCTCACACTTGAACACTGAAGCTTTCTTT. Translated, it gives CASSPSHLNTEAFF.

This chain joins TRBV10-1 and TRBJ2-7; D ambiguous. The CDR3 loop spans 13 amino acids. Trimming took 0 bases from V and 7 from J, leaving 10 bases between them. Germline assignment: CDR1 WNHNN and CDR2 SYGVQD (reference sequence). CDR3 sequence (DNA): TGCGCCAGCAGTGAGTCAAACAGTAGGGAGCAGTACTTC. Protein product: CASSESNSREQYF.

Remarks on this clone: The sample contains more than one DNA sequence encoding this CDR3. V and J are TRBV18 and TRBJ2-5, with unresolved D. Trimming stripped 0 bases from V and 1 base from J, with 0 bases between. Germline V gives CDR1 KGHSH, CDR2 LQKENI. This CDR3 region has 12 residues. The CDR3 DNA reads as TGTGCCAGCTCACCACCCCAAGAGACCCAGTACTTC. It is translated as CASSPPQETQYF. Using reference TRBV18 and TRBJ2-5 for the parts outside the CDR3, the full variable domain is NAGVMQNPRHLVRRRGQEARLRCSPMKGHSHVYWYRQLPEEGLKFMVYLQKENIIDESGMPKERFSAEFPKEGPSILRIQQVVRGDSAAYFCASSPPQETQYFGPGTRLLVL.

By share, this clone ranks as large (0.1 to 1%). The chain has TRBV29-1 and TRBJ1-3; D not resolved. V lost 4 bases to trimming and J lost 1 base, with 5 bases between them. The CDR3 runs 12 residues. Germline V gene data show CDR1 as SQVTM and CDR2 as ANQGSEA. This CDR3 reads CSVGGSGNTIYF. As DNA, the CDR3 is TGCAGCGTTGGAGGGTCTGGAAACACCATATATTTT.